One TCR beta chain is described in this entry. This sample stems from a study of control samples from healthy donors and cancer patients. TCRdb's copy holds only in-frame clones and misses some; the assay was immunoSEQ multiplex PCR. In the table there are tens of thousands of clones, less than 90% of which are singletons. There are 12 residues in the CDR3. CDR1 is MNHEY, CDR2 SVGEGT, per germline. The V segment lost 5 bases and the J segment 5 bases; nucleotides outside the gene matches: 2. This sequence joins TRBV6-2 or TRBV6-3 and TRBJ2-5, with TRBD2 matching over 7 bases. The TCR sequence derives from a woman between 50 and 59 years old in good health. The sequenced sample was blood. CDR3 amino acids: CASSGLGETQYF. The CDR3 DNA sequence: TGTGCCAGCAGTGGACTAGGGGAGACCCAGTACTTC.